The 8 T cell receptor beta chains below come from one sample, sequenced in a study of T cells after yellow fever vaccination. Each CDR3 protein gets one entry after TCRdb re-called the 5' RACE reads with MiXCR. This sample carries around 310,000 distinct CDR3 sequences, around 4.5% of them seen once, and the ten largest clones take roughly 21%. The material sequenced was PBMCs, taken 15 days after the yellow fever booster vaccination. These receptors were collected from a man aged 18 to 35 who received the YFV17D yellow fever vaccine.

This clonotype was recorded a few times. The chain joins TRBV27 to TRBJ2-5, with D unresolved. There are 12 residues in the CDR3. V was pared by 6 bases and J by 5 bases, with 10 bases between. Germline V CDR1 and CDR2: MNHEY, SMNVEV (reference sequence). In nucleotides, the CDR3 is TGTGCCAGCAGCATGATCGGGGAGACCCAGTACTTC. Its translation: CASSMIGETQYF.

This clonotype was seen many times. The rearrangement links TRBV5-1 to TRBJ2-4; D is uncertain. CDR1 is SGHRS, CDR2 YFSETQ, per germline. Trimming stripped 4 bases from V and 5 bases from J, with 7 bases between. This CDR3 has 12 residues. CDR3 nucleotides: TGCGCCAGCAGCCCGGACCAAAACATTCAGTACTTC. This sequence encodes CASSPDQNIQYF.

This clonotype was detected ten times or more. The rearrangement joins TRBV12-3 or TRBV12-4 to TRBJ1-4, with D uncertain. The CDR3 sequence is 14 residues long. V lost 5 bases and J 2 bases, leaving 9 bases between the germline ends. CDR3 loop: CASSPGWTNEKLFF. CDR3 DNA sequence: TGTGCCAGCAGTCCCGGGTGGACTAATGAAAAACTGTTTTTT.

The chain recombines TRBV5-4 with TRBJ2-3; 10 bases align to TRBD2. Germline V gives CDR1 SGHNT, CDR2 YYREEE (reference sequence). CDR3 length: 15 residues. V trimming: 5 bases; J trimming: 1 base; junction bases outside the gene matches: 4. The DNA of the CDR3 is TGTGCCAGCAGACCCGGGACTAGCGGCACAGATACGCAGTATTTT. Translating gives CASRPGTSGTDTQYF.

The table lists this clonotype with many counts. The genes are TRBV6-2 or TRBV6-3 and TRBJ2-5; D remains unclear. V lost 7 bases and J 4 bases, leaving 7 bases between the germline ends. Germline lookup yields CDR1 MNHEY and CDR2 SVGEGT. CDR3 length: 11 residues. CDR3 region: CASMAAETQYF. As DNA, the CDR3 is TGTGCCAGCATGGCCGCAGAGACCCAGTACTTC.

There are many counts of this clonotype. The chain combines TRBV10-3 with TRBJ2-6, with TRBD1 matching over 9 bases. The CDR3 covers 16 residues. The germline gives CDR1 ENHRY, CDR2 SYGVKD. The CDR3 spells CASVPGQGTGANVLTF. Here the CDR3 DNA reads TGTGCTTCAGTCCCGGGACAGGGAACCGGGGCCAACGTCCTGACTTTC.

There are many counts of this clonotype. The chain uses TRBV12-3 or TRBV12-4 and TRBJ2-3; D may be TRBD1 (8 bases). The V gene lost 5 bases and the J gene lost 4 bases, with 22 bases spanning the gap. The CDR3 sequence is 17 residues long. The CDR3: CASSLGAGAGGADTQYF. DNA of the CDR3: TGTGCCAGCAGTCTCGGCGCGGGGGCAGGGGGCGCAGATACGCAGTATTTT.

This clonotype was observed many times. The J gene is TRBJ1-5, the V gene TRBV4-1, with D perhaps matching TRBD1 (6 bases). There are 16 residues in the CDR3. With 3 bases removed from V and 11 bases from J, the gap between germline ends came to 23 bases. In germline, CDR1 is MGHRA, CDR2 YSYEKL. CDR3 in DNA: TGCGCCAGCAGCCAGGGCCGCGGGGGCGCCAGCCCTACCCAGCATTTT. Its translation: CASSQGRGGASPTQHF.